This TCR beta chain was recovered during a study of shared clonotypes between healthy human individuals. The CDR3 contains 13 residues. Germline values: CDR1 SNHLY, CDR2 FYNNEI. V was pared by 6 bases and J by 5 bases, with 11 bases between. Study-level findings and limits: In a few donors, about 5% of naive CD4 clonotypes appeared in common. Relative to clonotypes present in all four donors, those not shared had lower generation probabilities.

Naive CD4+ cells were CD45RA-selected; the remaining cells were memory. With regard to this clone: Its target is not known.

Every subset's genomic DNA went evenly onto several immunoSEQ plates. Assay used: immunoSEQ multiplex PCR; TCRdb lists only in-frame clones, some missing. The sample contains millions of clones, approximately 92% of which appear only once. This chain links TRBV2 with TRBJ1-5; D possibly corresponds to TRBD1 (6 bases). Specimen: naive CD4+ T cells sorted from blood. The sample's subset: CD45RA+ positively selected. This TCR was recovered from a man aged 18 to 29 in good health. The CDR3 DNA reads as TGTGCCAGCAGAGAAAACAGGGATCAGCCCCAGCATTTT. Translated: CASRENRDQPQHF.